These 13 T cell receptor beta chains were all obtained from the same sample, sequenced in a study of blood T cell repertoires in COVID-19. Sequenced by immunoSEQ multiplex PCR; TCRdb stores in-frame clones only, minus some. The sample records under 500,000 clones, 85% to 90% being singletons. Sequencing was carried out using peripheral blood. These receptors were obtained from a woman in her 30s with acute or convalescent COVID-19.

This chain joins TRBV11-3 and TRBJ2-1, with D perhaps matching TRBD1 (6 bases). CDR3 length equals 14 residues. Germline CDR1 SGHNT, CDR2 YENEEA. With 1 base removed from V and 9 bases from J, the gap between germline ends came to 13 bases. The CDR3, as DNA: TGTGCCAGCAGCTTAGCTGGGGGCTCGGGTGAGCAGTTCTTC. Its translation is CASSLAGGSGEQFF.

As DNA, the CDR3 is TGCGCCAGCAGCTTGTCTGGGGGGGTAACCACAGATACGCAGTATTTT. This gives the protein CASSLSGGVTTDTQYF. The chain combines TRBV5-1 with TRBJ2-3; 7 bases agree with TRBD2. V trimming: 1 base; J trimming: 2 bases; junction bases outside the gene matches: 7. From germline, CDR1 is SGHRS and CDR2 YFSETQ. This CDR3 has 16 amino acids.

The rearrangement joins TRBV4-1 to TRBJ1-4; no clear D gene. The CDR3 has 16 residues. Germline-derived CDR1 and CDR2 are MGHRA and YSYEKL. Trimming cost V 3 bases and J 0 bases, with 11 bases left between them. CDR3 DNA sequence: TGCGCCAGCAGCCACCGAGGCGGGACAACTAATGAAAAACTGTTTTTT. It yields the protein CASSHRGGTTNEKLFF.

The chain employs TRBV20-1 and TRBJ2-5, with D unresolved. The germline V and J ends were trimmed by 2 bases and 5 bases, with 6 bases remaining between them. The germline CDR1 and CDR2 sequences are DFQATT and SNEGSKA (reference sequence). This CDR3 contains 11 residues. The CDR3 nucleotides read TGCAGTGCTAGAAGTCGGGAGACCCAGTACTTC. This codes for CSARSRETQYF.

The chain uses TRBV7-9 and TRBJ2-2; TRBD1 matches at 7 bases. The CDR3 runs to 15 residues. CDR1 SEHNR and CDR2 FQNEAQ come from the germline V gene (reference sequence). J gave up 3 bases and V 5 bases, and 6 bases lay outside the gene matches. CDR3 region: CASSQTGSDTGELFF. CDR3 nucleotides: TGTGCCAGCAGCCAGACAGGGTCCGACACCGGGGAGCTGTTTTTT.

The CDR3 spells CASSEKSGGVRYSNQPQHF. In DNA form, the CDR3 reads TGTGCCAGCAGTGAAAAGTCAGGGGGCGTACGATATAGCAATCAGCCCCAGCATTTT. The chain combines TRBV6-1 with TRBJ1-5; TRBD1 aligns across 8 bases. V shed 2 bases and J 0 bases; nucleotides not matched to a gene: 12. Germline CDR1 reads MNHNS; CDR2 reads SASEGT. The CDR3 consists of 19 residues.

This chain uses TRBV6-2 or TRBV6-3 with TRBJ2-7, with TRBD1 identical over 9 bases. The J segment lost 5 bases and the V segment lost 0 bases, leaving 11 bases of the junction unmatched. The CDR3 has 17 residues. Germline CDR1 reads MNHEY; CDR2 reads SVGEGT. This CDR3 is CASSYSSSGQGVDEQYF. In DNA form, the CDR3 reads TGTGCCAGCAGTTACTCGAGTTCGGGACAGGGTGTAGACGAGCAGTACTTC.

The chain recombines TRBV7-8 with TRBJ2-1; 7 bases match TRBD1. From germline, CDR1 is SGHVS and CDR2 FQNEAQ. With V trimmed by 5 bases and J by 5 bases, 9 bases remained unmatched. The CDR3 is 15 residues long. The CDR3: CASSLRDSSDNEQFF. The CDR3 DNA reads as TGTGCCAGCAGCCTCAGGGACAGCTCTGACAATGAGCAGTTCTTC. Full variable domain (missing parts from reference TRBV7-8 and TRBJ2-1): GAGVSQSPRYKVAKRGQDVALRCDPISGHVSLFWYQQALGQGPEFLTYFQNEAQLDKSGLPSDRFFAERPEGSVSTLKIQRTQQEDSAVYLCASSLRDSSDNEQFFGPGTRLTVL.

The genes are TRBV24-1 and TRBJ2-3, with D possibly matching TRBD2 (5 bases). The germline V gene encodes CDR1 KGHDR and CDR2 SFDVKD. The CDR3 is 15 amino acids. V was shortened by 8 bases and J by 0 bases, with 14 bases between the two germline ends. CDR3 DNA: TGTGCCACCATATTCGGGGAAGGGAGCACAGATACGCAGTATTTT. Translation: CATIFGEGSTDTQYF.

The rearrangement links TRBV5-1 to TRBJ2-7; 8 nucleotides align to TRBD2. The germline CDR1 and CDR2 sequences are SGHRS and YFSETQ. The V gene end was trimmed by 3 bases and the J gene end by 4 bases; junction bases not matched to a gene: 9. This CDR3 has 15 residues. The DNA of the CDR3 is TGCGCCAGCAGCTCCGAGCGGGGGCCTCTTTACGAGCAGTACTTC. Translation: CASSSERGPLYEQYF.

The chain has TRBV4-1 and TRBJ1-1, with TRBD1 matching 8 bases. V lost 2 bases to trimming and J lost 6 bases; unmatched junction nucleotides: 5. The germline V gene has CDR1 MGHRA and CDR2 YSYEKL. This CDR3 is built from 14 residues. In nucleotides, the CDR3 is TGCGCCAGCAGCCAACGACAGGGGATGGCTGAAGCTTTCTTT. Its protein product is CASSQRQGMAEAFF.

In this sample, this clone turned up a few times. V is TRBV5-1 and J is TRBJ1-6; 7 bases map to TRBD1. The germline gives CDR1 SGHRS, CDR2 YFSETQ. Trimming at V came to 4 bases and at J to 8 bases, leaving 12 bases not matched to a gene. The CDR3 is 16 residues long. Here the CDR3 reads CASSLTGATSDSPLHF. The CDR3 DNA is TGCGCCAGCAGCCTCACAGGGGCCACCTCTGATTCACCCCTCCACTTT.

This rearrangement joins TRBV5-8 to TRBJ2-3; weak D call: TRBD2 (6 bases). Per germline, CDR1 SGHTS and CDR2 YDEGEE. V gave up 1 base and J gave up 2 bases, with 17 bases separating them. This CDR3 comprises 17 residues. The CDR3 loop reads CASSLKVGGLPTDTQYF. CDR3 coding DNA: TGTGCCAGCAGCTTGAAAGTGGGCGGACTACCCACAGATACGCAGTATTTT. The full variable domain, with the rest looked up from reference TRBV5-8 and TRBJ2-3, is EAGVTQSPTHLIKTRGQQATLRCSPISGHTSVYWYQQALGLGLQFLLWYDEGEERNRGNFPPRFSGRQFPNYSSELNVNALELEDSALYLCASSLKVGGLPTDTQYFGPGTRLTVL.